Each of the 15 T cell receptor beta chains below was sequenced from the same sample in a study of shared clonotypes between healthy human individuals. Assay used: immunoSEQ multiplex PCR; TCRdb lists only in-frame clones, some missing. Of a few million clones in the sample, over 85% are singletons; the top ten hold over 0.12%. The sample comprised naive CD4+ T cells sorted from blood. This sample's subset: CD45RA+ positively selected. These TCRs come from a man aged 18 to 29 in good health.

The chain uses TRBV21-1 and TRBJ1-2; TRBD1 reflects the table's D call only, with no check against the DNA. TRBV21-1 is tagged as a pseudogene. The CDR3 is 17 amino acids. The DNA of the CDR3 is TGTGCCAGCAGCCTCCAGATAGGGACAGCAACTAACTATGGCTACACCTTC. Its protein product is CASSLQIGTATNYGYTF.

This chain uses TRBV6-1 with TRBJ1-5; the D is unclear. This CDR3 is built from 16 residues. The germline gives CDR1 MNHNS, CDR2 SASEGT. V was trimmed by 2 bases and J by 7 bases, leaving 18 bases between them. The CDR3 DNA is TGTGCCAGCAGTGAAATCGTCGGTATTTCCGGACAGCCCCAGCATTTT. Translating it yields CASSEIVGISGQPQHF.

This clone was observed at least ten times. The same CDR3 arises from other DNA sequences in this sample as well. This chain connects TRBV7-9 to TRBJ1-1; no definite D call. V was cut by 3 bases and J by 1 base, with 6 bases left in between. The germline gives CDR1 SEHNR, CDR2 FQNEAQ (reference sequence). The CDR3 has 13 residues. The CDR3 DNA follows: TGTGCCAGCAGCTTGGCAGGGAACACTGAAGCTTTCTTT. This gives the protein CASSLAGNTEAFF.

The chain carries TRBV5-8 and TRBJ1-5; 7 positions agree with TRBD1. The J segment lost 5 bases and the V segment lost 1 base, leaving 6 bases of the junction unmatched. This CDR3 has 15 residues. The germline gives CDR1 SGHTS, CDR2 YDEGEE. The CDR3 sequence is CASSLFGQEYQPQHF. CDR3 nucleotides: TGTGCCAGCAGCTTGTTTGGACAGGAATATCAGCCCCAGCATTTT.

This clone was observed a handful of times. The sample holds other DNA sequences that translate to the same CDR3. The chain links TRBV28 to TRBJ1-2, with a tentative D call TRBD1 (5 bases). V lost 4 bases, J lost 5 bases, and 8 bases lay in between. This CDR3 has 12 residues. Germline V gives CDR1 MDHEN, CDR2 SYDVKM. The chain's CDR3 is CASSSAGYGYTF. The CDR3 bases are TGTGCCAGCAGTTCTGCAGGGTATGGCTACACCTTC.

This sequence joins TRBV7-2 and TRBJ2-7; 9 positions agree with TRBD2. The CDR3 consists of 13 residues. V gave up 6 bases and J gave up 5 bases; unmatched junction bases: 5. Per the germline V gene, CDR1 is SGHTA and CDR2 is FQGNSA. The CDR3: CASRRGLANEQYF. The CDR3 nucleotides read TGTGCCAGCAGGAGGGGACTAGCCAACGAGCAGTACTTC.

The chain joins TRBV28 to TRBJ1-5; a weak D match, TRBD1 (6 bases). The germline V gene encodes CDR1 MDHEN and CDR2 SYDVKM. The CDR3 spans 14 residues. The germline V and J ends were trimmed by 7 bases and 5 bases, with 15 bases remaining between them. CDR3 nucleotide sequence: TGTGCCAGCACTTCAAGGGGGTTTGATCAGCCCCAGCATTTT. Amino acid sequence: CASTSRGFDQPQHF.

The rearrangement joins TRBV30 to TRBJ2-1; D is perhaps TRBD2 (6 bases). Germline-derived CDR1 and CDR2 are GTSNPN and SVGIG (reference sequence). The CDR3 covers 15 residues. The germline V and J ends were trimmed by 1 base and 5 bases, with 15 bases remaining between them. This CDR3 reads CAWSGGVLRDNEQFF. CDR3 DNA: TGTGCCTGGAGTGGGGGGGTACTGAGGGACAATGAGCAGTTCTTC.

This chain joins TRBV19 and TRBJ2-7; 14 bases are a match to TRBD2. The V segment lost 0 bases and the J segment 1 base; nucleotides outside the gene matches: 11. Germline loops: CDR1 LNHDA, CDR2 SQIVND (reference sequence). This CDR3 is 20 amino acids long. This chain's CDR3 is CASSIDRLAGGPLMSYEQYF. For the CDR3, the DNA is TGTGCCAGTAGTATAGATAGACTAGCGGGAGGGCCATTAATGTCCTACGAGCAGTACTTC.

The rearrangement uses TRBV6-5 and TRBJ1-1; D uncertain. CDR3 size: 15 residues. Germline V lookup: CDR1 MNHEY, CDR2 SVGAGI. Deletions cut 0 bases from V and 2 bases from J, with 10 bases between. The CDR3 nucleotides are TGTGCCAGCAGTTACTCGTCGGCCCAAAACACTGAAGCTTTCTTT. The encoded protein is CASSYSSAQNTEAFF.

This sequence joins TRBV5-1 and TRBJ1-6, with TRBD1 identical over 10 bases. The CDR3 spans 15 residues. Germline values: CDR1 SGHRS, CDR2 YFSETQ. After removal of 3 bases from V and 9 bases from J, the junction contained 6 bases not matched to a gene. The CDR3 loop is CASSSETGGTSPLHF. DNA of the CDR3: TGCGCCAGCAGCTCAGAGACAGGGGGCACTTCACCCCTCCACTTT.

The CDR3: CASSVVGGSGDTQYF. In DNA, the CDR3 is TGTGCCAGCAGCGTAGTCGGAGGGAGCGGAGATACGCAGTATTTT. The chain links TRBV9 to TRBJ2-3; D is perhaps TRBD2 (6 bases). Deletions cut 0 bases from V and 5 bases from J, with 13 bases between. The CDR3 covers 15 residues. Germline values: CDR1 SGDLS, CDR2 YYNGEE.

The gene calls are TRBV18 and TRBJ2-7; TRBD1 aligns across 7 bases. The V and J ends lost 4 bases and 3 bases, in that order; junction bases with no gene match: 6. The CDR3 covers 14 residues. CDR1 and CDR2 from the germline V gene are KGHSH and LQKENI. This chain's CDR3 is CASSLWTGDYEQYF. The CDR3 DNA reads as TGTGCCAGCTCACTCTGGACAGGAGACTACGAGCAGTACTTC.

This clone showed up just once. The chain carries TRBV5-6 and TRBJ2-1; no firm D call. Germline loops: CDR1 SGHDT, CDR2 YYEEEE. The CDR3 is 12 amino acids. Between the trimmed V and J ends, which lost 4 bases and 3 bases, there was a span of 5 bases. This CDR3 reads CASSRNYNEQFF. As DNA, the CDR3 is TGTGCCAGCAGCCGTAACTACAATGAGCAGTTCTTC.

This clone was observed once. J is TRBJ1-4 and V is TRBV6-5; TRBD1 is a possible D gene (5 bases). The germline V and J ends were trimmed by 11 bases and 5 bases, with 12 bases remaining between them. The CDR3 runs to 12 residues. CDR1 is MNHEY and CDR2 is SVGAGI in the germline V gene. In DNA, the CDR3 is TGTGCCGCCCGGGACGGGAATGAAAAACTGTTTTTT. This gives the protein CAARDGNEKLFF.